This T cell receptor (beta chain) was sequenced for a study of identical twins. General study points: The degree of excess twin sharing was weaker in beta out-of-frame sequences. Twin-shared out-of-frame alpha sequences were enriched for low generation probability.

A note on this clonotype: Its specificity is not known.

After template switching added a universal primer site, the resulting cDNA carried unique molecular identifiers. TCRdb processed the 5' RACE reads anew with MiXCR; each CDR3 protein has one entry. This sample has approximately 620,000 distinct CDR3 sequences; over 8.5% occur once, and the top ten carry around 0.95%. The data were also submitted as part of a second study, on yellow fever vaccine responses in identical twins. As that report states: Reportedly, the T cell response mounted by twins to vaccine seemed partly convergent, partly personalized.

The sample consisted of PBMCs. This TCR derives from a woman between 18 and 29 years old in good health.

Written as DNA, the CDR3 is TGTGCCAGCAGAACGGCGGTCCTTTCCACAGATACGCAGTATTTT. It translates to CASRTAVLSTDTQYF. The rearrangement joins TRBV28 to TRBJ2-3; D not certain. The CDR3 spans 15 residues. Looked up from germline, CDR1 is MDHEN and CDR2 is SYDVKM. V lost 6 bases and J 2 bases, leaving 15 bases between the germline ends.